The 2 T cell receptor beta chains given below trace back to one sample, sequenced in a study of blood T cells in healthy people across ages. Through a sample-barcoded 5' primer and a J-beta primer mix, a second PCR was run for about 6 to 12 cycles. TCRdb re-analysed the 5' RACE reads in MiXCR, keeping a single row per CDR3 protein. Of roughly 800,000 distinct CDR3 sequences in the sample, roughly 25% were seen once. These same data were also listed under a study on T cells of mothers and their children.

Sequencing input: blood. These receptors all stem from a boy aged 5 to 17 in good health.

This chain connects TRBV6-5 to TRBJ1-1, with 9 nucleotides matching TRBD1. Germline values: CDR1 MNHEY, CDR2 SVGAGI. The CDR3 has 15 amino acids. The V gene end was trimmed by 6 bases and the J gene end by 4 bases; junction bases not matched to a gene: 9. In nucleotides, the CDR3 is TGTGCCAGCAGGGAGACAGGGGGAGGGATCACTGAAGCTTTCTTT. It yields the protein CASRETGGGITEAFF.

Here the CDR3 reads CASNSGTGIGYTF. The CDR3 region has the DNA TGTGCCAGCAATTCCGGGACCGGGATTGGCTACACCTTC. The genes are TRBV12-3 or TRBV12-4 and TRBJ1-2, with a possible D match to TRBD1 (5 bases). The CDR3 loop spans 13 amino acids. Trimming left V 7 bases short and J 7 bases short, with 16 bases between.